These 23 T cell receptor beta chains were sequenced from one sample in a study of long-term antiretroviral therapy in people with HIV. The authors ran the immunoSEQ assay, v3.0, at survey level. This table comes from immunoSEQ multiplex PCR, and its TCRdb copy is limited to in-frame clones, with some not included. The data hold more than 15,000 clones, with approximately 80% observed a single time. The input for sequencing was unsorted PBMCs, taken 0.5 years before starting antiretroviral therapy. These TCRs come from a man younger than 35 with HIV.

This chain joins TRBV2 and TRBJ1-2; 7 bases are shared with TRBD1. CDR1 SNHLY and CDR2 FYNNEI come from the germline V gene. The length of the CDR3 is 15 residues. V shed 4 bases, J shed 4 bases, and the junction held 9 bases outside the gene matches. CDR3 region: CASSVDRKNVYGYTF. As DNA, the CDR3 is TGTGCCAGCAGTGTGGACAGGAAAAACGTCTATGGCTACACCTTC.

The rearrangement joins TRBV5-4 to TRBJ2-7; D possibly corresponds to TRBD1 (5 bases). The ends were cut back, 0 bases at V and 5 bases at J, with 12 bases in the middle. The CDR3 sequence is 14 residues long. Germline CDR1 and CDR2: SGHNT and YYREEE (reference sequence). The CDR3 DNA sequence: TGTGCCAGCAGCTTGGGAAGGGGTGCCGACGAGCAGTACTTC. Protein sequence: CASSLGRGADEQYF.

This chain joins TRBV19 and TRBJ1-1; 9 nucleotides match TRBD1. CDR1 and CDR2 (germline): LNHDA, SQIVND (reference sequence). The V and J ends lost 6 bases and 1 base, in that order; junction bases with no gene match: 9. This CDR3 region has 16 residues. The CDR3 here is CASSGTGGAGNTEAFF. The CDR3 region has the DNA TGTGCCAGTAGCGGAACAGGGGGCGCTGGGAACACTGAAGCTTTCTTT.

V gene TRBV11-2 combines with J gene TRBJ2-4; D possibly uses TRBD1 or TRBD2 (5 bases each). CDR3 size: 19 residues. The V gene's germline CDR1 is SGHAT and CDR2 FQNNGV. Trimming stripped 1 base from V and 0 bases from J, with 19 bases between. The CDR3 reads CASSLGRFWGRIAKNIQYF. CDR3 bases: TGTGCCAGCAGCTTAGGGAGGTTTTGGGGCAGGATAGCCAAAAACATTCAGTACTTC.

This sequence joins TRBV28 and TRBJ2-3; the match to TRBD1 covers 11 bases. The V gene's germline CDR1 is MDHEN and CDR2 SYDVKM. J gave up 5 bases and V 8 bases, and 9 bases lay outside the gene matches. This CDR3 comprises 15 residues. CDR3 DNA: TGTGCCAGCCGTCCGGGACAGGGGGTTAAAGATACGCAGTATTTT. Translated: CASRPGQGVKDTQYF.

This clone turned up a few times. The CDR3 region is CASSPGGMVQYF. As DNA, the CDR3 is TGTGCCAGCAGCCCCGGAGGTATGGTGCAGTACTTC. This rearrangement joins TRBV5-4 to TRBJ2-7; TRBD2 is a possible D gene (5 bases). Germline-derived CDR1 and CDR2 are SGHNT and YYREEE (reference sequence). V lost 4 bases and J 9 bases, leaving 14 bases between the germline ends. This CDR3 spans 12 amino acids. Based on the CDR3 plus reference TRBV5-4 and TRBJ2-7, the full variable domain is ETGVTQSPTHLIKTRGQQVTLRCSSQSGHNTVSWYQQALGQGPQFIFQYYREEENGRGNFPPRFSGLQFPNYSSELNVNALELDDSALYLCASSPGGMVQYFGPGTRLTVT.

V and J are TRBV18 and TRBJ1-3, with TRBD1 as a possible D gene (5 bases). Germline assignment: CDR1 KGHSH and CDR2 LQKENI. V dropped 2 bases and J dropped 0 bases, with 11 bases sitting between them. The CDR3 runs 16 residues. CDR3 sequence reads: CASSPRDVSSGNTIYF. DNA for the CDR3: TGTGCCAGCTCACCAAGGGACGTCTCCTCTGGAAACACCATATATTTT.

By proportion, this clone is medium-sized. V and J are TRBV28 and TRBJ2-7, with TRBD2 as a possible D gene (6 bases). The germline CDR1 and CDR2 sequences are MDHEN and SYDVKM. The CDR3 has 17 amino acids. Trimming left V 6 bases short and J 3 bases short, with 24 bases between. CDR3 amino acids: CASSFQLLGRMSYEQYF. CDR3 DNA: TGTGCCAGCAGCTTTCAGTTGCTGGGGAGGATGAGCTACGAGCAGTACTTC.

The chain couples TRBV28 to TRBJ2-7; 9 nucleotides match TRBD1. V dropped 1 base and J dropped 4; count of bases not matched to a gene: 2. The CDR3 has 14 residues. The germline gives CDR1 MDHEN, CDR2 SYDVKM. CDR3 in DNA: TGTGCCAGCAGTTTATTGGGACAGGGTTACGAGCAGTACTTC. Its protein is CASSLLGQGYEQYF.

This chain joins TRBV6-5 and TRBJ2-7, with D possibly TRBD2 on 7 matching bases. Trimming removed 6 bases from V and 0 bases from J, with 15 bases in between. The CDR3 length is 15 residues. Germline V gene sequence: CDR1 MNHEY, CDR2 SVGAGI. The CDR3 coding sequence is TGTGCCAGCAGGGGGGCGGGGGCCGTCTCCTACGAGCAGTACTTC. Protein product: CASRGAGAVSYEQYF.

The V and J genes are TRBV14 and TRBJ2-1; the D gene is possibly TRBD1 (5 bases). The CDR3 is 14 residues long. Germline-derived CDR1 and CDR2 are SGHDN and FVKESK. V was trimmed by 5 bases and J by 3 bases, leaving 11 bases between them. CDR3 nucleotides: TGTGCCAGCAGCGCACGGACAAACTACAATGAGCAGTTCTTC. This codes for CASSARTNYNEQFF.

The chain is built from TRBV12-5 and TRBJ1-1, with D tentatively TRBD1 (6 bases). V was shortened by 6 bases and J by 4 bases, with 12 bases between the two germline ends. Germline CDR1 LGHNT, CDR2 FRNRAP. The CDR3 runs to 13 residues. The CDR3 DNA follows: TGTGCTAGTGGCCTAACAGGGTCCACTGAAGCTTTCTTT. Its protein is CASGLTGSTEAFF.

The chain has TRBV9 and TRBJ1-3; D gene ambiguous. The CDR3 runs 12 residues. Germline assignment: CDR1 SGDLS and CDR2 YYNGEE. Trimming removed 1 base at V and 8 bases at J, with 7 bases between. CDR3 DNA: TGTGCCAGCAGCGTAAGTGCCGACACCATATATTTT. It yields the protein CASSVSADTIYF.

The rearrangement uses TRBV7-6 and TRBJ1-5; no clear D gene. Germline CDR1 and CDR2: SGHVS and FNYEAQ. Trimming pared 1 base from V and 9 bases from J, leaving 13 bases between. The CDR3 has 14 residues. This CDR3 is CASSLDRAMGPQHF. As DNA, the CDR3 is TGTGCCAGCAGCTTAGATAGAGCGATGGGGCCCCAGCATTTT. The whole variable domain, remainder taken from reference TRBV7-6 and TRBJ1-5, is GAGVSQSPRYKVTKRGQDVALRCDPISGHVSLYWYRQALGQGPEFLTYFNYEAQQDKSGLPNDRFSAERPEGSISTLTIQRTEQRDSAMYRCASSLDRAMGPQHFGDGTRLSIL.

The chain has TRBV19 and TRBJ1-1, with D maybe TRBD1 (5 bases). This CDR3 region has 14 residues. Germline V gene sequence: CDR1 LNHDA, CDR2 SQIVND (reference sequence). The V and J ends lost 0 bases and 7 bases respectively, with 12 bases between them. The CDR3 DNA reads TGTGCCAGTAGTATAGACGGGGGTCGGGGTGAAGCTTTCTTT. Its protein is CASSIDGGRGEAFF.

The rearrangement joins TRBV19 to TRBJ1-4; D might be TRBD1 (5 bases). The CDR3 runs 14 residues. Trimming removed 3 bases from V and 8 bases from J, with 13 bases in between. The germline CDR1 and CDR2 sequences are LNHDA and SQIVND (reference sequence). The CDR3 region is CASSINGGREKLFF. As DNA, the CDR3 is TGTGCCAGTAGTATTAACGGGGGAAGAGAAAAACTGTTTTTT. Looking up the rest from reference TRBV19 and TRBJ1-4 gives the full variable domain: DGGITQSPKYLFRKEGQNVTLSCEQNLNHDAMYWYRQDPGQGLRLIYYSQIVNDFQKGDIAEGYSVSREKKESFPLTVTSAQKNPTAFYLCASSINGGREKLFFGSGTQLSVL.

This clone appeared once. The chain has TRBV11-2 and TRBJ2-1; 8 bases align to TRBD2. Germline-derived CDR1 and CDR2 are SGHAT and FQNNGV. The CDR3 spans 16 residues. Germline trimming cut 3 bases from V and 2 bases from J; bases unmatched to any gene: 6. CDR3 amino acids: CASSFLTSGPYNEQFF. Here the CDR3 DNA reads TGTGCCAGCAGCTTTCTAACTAGCGGACCCTACAATGAGCAGTTCTTC.

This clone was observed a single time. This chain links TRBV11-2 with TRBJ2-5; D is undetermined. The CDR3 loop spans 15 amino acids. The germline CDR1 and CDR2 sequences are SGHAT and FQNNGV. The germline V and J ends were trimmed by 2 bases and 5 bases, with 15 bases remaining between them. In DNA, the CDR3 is TGTGCCAGCAGCTTAAGGCGGCAGCTCCGGGAGACCCAGTACTTC. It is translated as CASSLRRQLRETQYF.

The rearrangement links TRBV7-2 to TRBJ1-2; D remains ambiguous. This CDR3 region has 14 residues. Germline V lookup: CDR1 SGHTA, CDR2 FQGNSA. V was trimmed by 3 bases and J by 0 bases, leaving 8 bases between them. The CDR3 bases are TGTGCCAGCAGCTTTTTTTCTGCTAACTATGGCTACACCTTC. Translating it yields CASSFFSANYGYTF.

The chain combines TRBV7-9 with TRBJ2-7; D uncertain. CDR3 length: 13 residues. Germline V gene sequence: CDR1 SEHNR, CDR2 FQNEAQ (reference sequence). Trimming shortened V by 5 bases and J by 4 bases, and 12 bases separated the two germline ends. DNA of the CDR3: TGTGCCAGCAGCCCCCGGTCAGCTTACGAGCAGTACTTC. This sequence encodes CASSPRSAYEQYF.

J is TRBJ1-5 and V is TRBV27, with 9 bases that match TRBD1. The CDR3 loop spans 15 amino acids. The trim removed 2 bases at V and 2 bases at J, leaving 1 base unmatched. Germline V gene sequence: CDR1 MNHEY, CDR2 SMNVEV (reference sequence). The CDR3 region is CASSLGTGRNQPQHF. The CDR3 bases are TGTGCCAGCAGTTTAGGGACAGGGCGCAATCAGCCCCAGCATTTT.

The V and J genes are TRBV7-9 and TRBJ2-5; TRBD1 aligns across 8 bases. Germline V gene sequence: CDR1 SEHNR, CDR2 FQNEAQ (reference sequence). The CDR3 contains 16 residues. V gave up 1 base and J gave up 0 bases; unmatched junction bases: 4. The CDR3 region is CASSLGGTGYQETQYF. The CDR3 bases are TGTGCCAGCAGCTTAGGCGGGACAGGATACCAAGAGACCCAGTACTTC.

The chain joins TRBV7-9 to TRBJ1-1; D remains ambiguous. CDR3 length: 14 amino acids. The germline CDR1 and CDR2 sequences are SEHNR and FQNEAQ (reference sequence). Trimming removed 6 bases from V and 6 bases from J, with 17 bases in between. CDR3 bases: TGTGCCAGCAGGCCTACCCGTATCGTGGCTGAAGCTTTCTTT. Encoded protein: CASRPTRIVAEAFF.